This is a list of T cell receptor beta chains from one sample in a study of blood T cells in healthy people across ages. TCRdb independently ran MiXCR on the 5' RACE reads; one entry per CDR3 protein. The table shows 1.5 million to 2 million distinct CDR3 sequences, with 28% occurring only once. The sequenced material came from blood. These receptors were collected from a woman aged 30 to 39 in good health. Each CDR3 is given with its conserved first and last residue. D genes are given only for firm matches.

>TRBV15|13|TRBJ2-1|TRBD2
CATSTGRVPEQFF
>TRBV12-3/TRBV12-4|13|TRBJ2-1|.
CASSAQTYNEQFF
>TRBV14|13|TRBJ2-1|.
CASSQDFTREQFF
>TRBV20-1|14|TRBJ2-1|TRBD2
CSARARTRGYEQFF
>TRBV2|16|TRBJ1-5|.
CASSGYWGRGNQPQHF
>TRBV27|18|TRBJ2-3|TRBD1
CASFGANRQGLRADTQYF
>TRBV3-1|16|TRBJ2-4|.
CASSPLARGSENIQYF
>TRBV18|11|TRBJ1-2|TRBD1
CASSRDGQGTF
>TRBV20-1|12|TRBJ2-5|.
CSTRWGEETQYF
>TRBV24-1|17|TRBJ2-3|TRBD2
CATSDTPGLAGTDTQYF
>TRBV12-3/TRBV12-4|13|TRBJ1-2|TRBD1
CASSAGTDYGYTF
>TRBV7-2|15|TRBJ1-4|TRBD1
CASSLEGQANEKLFF
>TRBV5-1|16|TRBJ2-1|.
CASSLAPQRSYNEQFF
>TRBV15|13|TRBJ1-2|.
CATSRGGVYGYTF